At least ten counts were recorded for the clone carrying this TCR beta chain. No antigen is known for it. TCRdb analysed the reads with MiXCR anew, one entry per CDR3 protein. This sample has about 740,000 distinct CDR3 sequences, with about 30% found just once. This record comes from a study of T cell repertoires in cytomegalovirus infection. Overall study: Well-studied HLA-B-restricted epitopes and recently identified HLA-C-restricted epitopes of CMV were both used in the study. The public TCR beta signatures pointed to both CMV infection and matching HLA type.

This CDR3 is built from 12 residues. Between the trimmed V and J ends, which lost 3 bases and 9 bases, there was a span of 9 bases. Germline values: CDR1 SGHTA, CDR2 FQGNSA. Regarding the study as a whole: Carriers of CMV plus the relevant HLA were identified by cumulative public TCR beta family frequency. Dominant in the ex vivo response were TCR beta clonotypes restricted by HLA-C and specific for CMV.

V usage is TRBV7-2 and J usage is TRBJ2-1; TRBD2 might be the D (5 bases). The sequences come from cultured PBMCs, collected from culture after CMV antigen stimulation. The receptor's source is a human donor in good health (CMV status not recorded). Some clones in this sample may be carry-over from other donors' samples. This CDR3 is CASSLRAGEQFF. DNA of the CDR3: TGTGCCAGCAGCTTGCGGGCGGGTGAGCAGTTCTTC.